This entry lists 21 T cell receptor beta chains sequenced from one sample in a study of identical twins. TCRdb reanalysed the 5' RACE reads using MiXCR and keeps one entry per CDR3 protein. The sample lists under 400,000 distinct CDR3 sequences; about 10% were seen once. Sequenced sample: naive T cells sorted from blood. Receptor source: a woman in her forties or fifties in good health.

This clonotype appeared a few times. The chain uses TRBV6-5 and TRBJ1-3; tentative D call: TRBD1 (6 bases). The CDR3 contains 16 residues. Trimming left V 0 bases short and J 0 bases short, with 9 bases between. Germline V lookup: CDR1 MNHEY, CDR2 SVGAGI. The CDR3 DNA reads TGTGCCAGCAGTTACTCCGGGACACCCTCTGGAAACACCATATATTTT. Translation gives CASSYSGTPSGNTIYF.

This clonotype was observed at least ten times. The J gene is TRBJ2-1, the V gene TRBV9, with D tentatively TRBD2 (5 bases). Per the germline V gene, CDR1 is SGDLS and CDR2 is YYNGEE. The V end was cut by 1 base, the J end by 3 bases, with 14 bases between. The CDR3 has 16 amino acids. The chain's CDR3 is CASSVSGSLSYNEQFF. CDR3 DNA sequence: TGTGCCAGCAGCGTATCGGGGTCGCTAAGCTACAATGAGCAGTTCTTC.

The rearrangement links TRBV3-1 to TRBJ2-4; D is unresolved. Deletions cut 1 base from V and 3 bases from J, with 10 bases between. Germline V CDR1 and CDR2: LGHDT, YNNKEL (reference sequence). The CDR3 consists of 15 residues. In DNA, the CDR3 is TGTGCCAGCAGCCAAGGAGACGGGCTCAAAAACATTCAGTACTTC. Its protein product is CASSQGDGLKNIQYF.

The table lists this clonotype with a few counts. V and J are TRBV2 and TRBJ2-7; maybe TRBD2 (5 bases). The CDR3 has 13 residues. Trimming pared 7 bases from V and 3 bases from J, leaving 13 bases between. Germline V gene data show CDR1 as SNHLY and CDR2 as FYNNEI. CDR3 protein: CASKRTALYEQYV. The CDR3 bases are TGTGCCAGCAAGCGGACGGCACTCTACGAGCAGTACGTC.

The rearrangement links TRBV19 to TRBJ2-2; D call uncertain. V was cut by 10 bases and J by 6 bases, with 15 bases left in between. The CDR3 runs to 13 residues. Looked up from germline, CDR1 is LNHDA and CDR2 is SQIVND (reference sequence). CDR3 protein: CATSKTAPGELFF. The CDR3 coding sequence is TGTGCCACTTCCAAGACCGCCCCCGGGGAGCTGTTTTTT.

This clonotype has only a few counts. The V and J genes are TRBV28 and TRBJ2-5, with 7 positions matching TRBD1. The V gene end was trimmed by 10 bases and the J gene end by 0 bases; junction bases not matched to a gene: 8. Germline V gene lookup returns CDR1 MDHEN and CDR2 SYDVKM. The CDR3 has 14 residues. CDR3 in amino acids: CATNPGQYQETQYF. CDR3 bases: TGTGCCACCAACCCGGGACAGTACCAAGAGACCCAGTACTTC.

V usage is TRBV28 and J usage is TRBJ2-2, with 7 bases matching TRBD1. This CDR3 is built from 15 residues. V lost 6 bases and J lost 3; bases outside the gene matches: 7. CDR1 and CDR2 from the germline V gene are MDHEN and SYDVKM. The CDR3 here is CASREPGQYTGELFF. In nucleotides, the CDR3 is TGTGCCAGCAGGGAGCCGGGACAGTACACCGGGGAGCTGTTTTTT. Drawing the rest from reference TRBV28 and TRBJ2-2, the complete variable domain is DVKVTQSSRYLVKRTGEKVFLECVQDMDHENMFWYRQDPGLGLRLIYFSYDVKMKEKGDIPEGYSVSREKKERFSLILESASTNQTSMYLCASREPGQYTGELFFGEGSRLTVL.

The sample holds many counts of this clonotype. This chain links TRBV12-5 with TRBJ1-2, with TRBD1 identical over 10 bases. Germline V gene sequence: CDR1 LGHNT, CDR2 FRNRAP. Trimming removed 1 base from V and 6 bases from J; junction bases left unmatched: 8. The CDR3 has 16 residues. Here the CDR3 DNA reads TGTGCTAGTGGTTTGGCTTACGACAGGGGGCTTAATGGCTACACCTTC. Its translation is CASGLAYDRGLNGYTF.

This clonotype was seen repeatedly, ten times or more. The chain carries TRBV12-3 or TRBV12-4 and TRBJ2-7; the match to TRBD1 covers 8 bases. V lost 4 bases, J lost 4 bases, and 12 bases stayed unmatched. The CDR3 consists of 16 residues. CDR3 residues: CASSSDRGGRSYEQYF. Written as DNA, the CDR3 is TGTGCCAGCAGTTCCGACAGGGGAGGTAGAAGTTACGAGCAGTACTTC.

With respect to this clonotype: Being one base from a much bigger clone, this may be a read error. The rearrangement joins TRBV6-5 to TRBJ2-7, with 12 bases matching TRBD2. In germline, CDR1 is MNHEY, CDR2 SVGAGI. CDR3 length: 16 residues. V dropped 8 bases and J dropped 3; count of bases not matched to a gene: 11. CDR3 coding DNA: TGTGCCAGCGGTACTCGACTAGCGGGAGATTACTACGAGCAGTACTTC. Residues: CASGTRLAGDYYEQYF.

This clonotype was seen only a few times. The chain employs TRBV11-2 and TRBJ2-6; 7 bases are a match to TRBD2. J gave up 2 bases and V 3 bases, and 13 bases lay outside the gene matches. From germline, CDR1 is SGHAT and CDR2 FQNNGV. CDR3 size: 19 residues. The CDR3: CASSFLGGRATAGANVLTF. CDR3 coding DNA: TGTGCCAGCAGCTTCTTGGGGGGGAGGGCCACGGCTGGGGCCAACGTCCTGACTTTC.

This clonotype was counted ten times or more. The chain couples TRBV29-1 to TRBJ1-4, with D perhaps matching TRBD1 (5 bases). The germline V gene encodes CDR1 SQVTM and CDR2 ANQGSEA. This CDR3 spans 14 amino acids. The V end lost 4 bases, the J end lost 8 bases, and 17 bases lay between the germline ends. Written as DNA, the CDR3 is TGCAGCGTTGGGGCAGGGCAGTTATTCGAAAAACTGTTTTTT. This gives the protein CSVGAGQLFEKLFF.

The chain has TRBV12-3 or TRBV12-4 and TRBJ1-2, with D unclear. Trimming pared 5 bases from V and 0 bases from J, leaving 10 bases between. The CDR3 runs to 14 residues. The CDR3 loop is CASSPGVSNYGYTF. The CDR3 bases are TGTGCCAGCAGTCCAGGAGTGTCTAACTATGGCTACACCTTC.

The genes are TRBV9 and TRBJ2-1, with D tentatively TRBD1 or TRBD2 (5 bases each). Per the germline V gene, CDR1 is SGDLS and CDR2 is YYNGEE. The CDR3 runs 15 residues. Between the trimmed V and J ends, which lost 3 bases and 7 bases, there was a span of 17 bases. DNA for the CDR3: TGTGCCAGCAGCGAGCTAGCTGGGAAGGGGAATGAGCAGTTCTTC. Its protein is CASSELAGKGNEQFF.

DNA for the CDR3: TGTGCCAGCAGCCAAGAGGGACTAGTAGTCTACAATGAGCAGTTCTTC. This codes for CASSQEGLVVYNEQFF. This chain connects TRBV14 to TRBJ2-1, with 8 bases matching TRBD2. The CDR3 totals 16 residues. Trimming at V came to 0 bases and at J to 3 bases, leaving 4 bases not matched to a gene. CDR1 and CDR2 (germline): SGHDN, FVKESK.

A remark on this clonotype: At one end, the junction sequence differs from germline, possibly due to a read error. In nucleotides, the CDR3 is TGTGCCGGCAGTTCTCCACTAGCGGGATGGGAGACCCAGTACTTC. It encodes CAGSSPLAGWETQYF. V usage is TRBV3-1 and J usage is TRBJ2-5; the match to TRBD2 covers 10 bases. The CDR3 is 15 amino acids. From germline, CDR1 is LGHDT and CDR2 YNNKEL (reference sequence).

V is TRBV18 and J is TRBJ2-5; no clear D. V was clipped by 0 bases and J by 1 base, with 6 bases between them. Germline V gives CDR1 KGHSH, CDR2 LQKENI. The length of the CDR3 is 14 residues. The CDR3 region is CASSPPTAQETQYF. The CDR3 bases are TGTGCCAGCTCACCACCAACAGCCCAAGAGACCCAGTACTTC.

At least ten counts were recorded for this clonotype. V usage is TRBV24-1 and J usage is TRBJ2-3; TRBD1 or TRBD2 may be the D gene (5 bases each). The V and J ends lost 5 bases and 2 bases respectively, with 13 bases between them. This CDR3 region has 15 residues. Germline V CDR1 and CDR2: KGHDR, SFDVKD. The CDR3 loop reads CATSATLGDTDTQYF. CDR3 bases: TGTGCCACCAGTGCCACACTAGGGGACACAGATACGCAGTATTTT.

This clonotype was seen a few times. The chain employs TRBV5-6 and TRBJ2-5; 9 bases line up with TRBD2. Germline-derived CDR1 and CDR2 are SGHDT and YYEEEE. The J segment lost 5 bases and the V segment lost 5 bases, leaving 10 bases of the junction unmatched. The CDR3 runs 15 residues. This CDR3 is CASRYSGRVYETQYF. Here the CDR3 DNA reads TGTGCCAGCAGATATAGCGGGAGAGTATATGAGACCCAGTACTTC.

This clonotype has just a few counts. This chain links TRBV6-5 with TRBJ1-1; a possible D gene is TRBD1 (5 bases). Germline V gene lookup returns CDR1 MNHEY and CDR2 SVGAGI. The CDR3 covers 14 residues. Trimming shortened V by 8 bases and J by 2 bases, and 15 bases separated the two germline ends. CDR3 DNA: TGTGCCAGCGGTTCCTTTGGGGGAAACACTGAAGCTTTCTTT. Translating gives CASGSFGGNTEAFF.

This clonotype was seen ten or more times. The chain uses TRBV27 and TRBJ1-3, with 9 bases fitting TRBD1. V was clipped by 4 bases and J by 6 bases; unmatched bases: 13. CDR3 length: 17 amino acids. Germline-derived CDR1 and CDR2 are MNHEY and SMNVEV (reference sequence). The CDR3 DNA sequence: TGTGCCAGCAGTTCATTAAGGGGGACAGGGCTTGTAAACACCATATATTTT. Translating gives CASSSLRGTGLVNTIYF.